The 20 T cell receptor beta chains in this list originate from one sample, sequenced in a study of T cells expressing NK-cell markers. TCRdb re-called the 5' RACE reads and gives one entry per CDR3 protein, without DNA. The sample includes about 170,000 distinct CDR3 sequences. Sequenced input: blood T cells: a sorted CD56 or NKG2C T cell subset, CD4+ or CD8+ T cells, or bulk PBMC T cells (not recorded which). Source of these receptors: a man aged 18-69 years in good health.

This chain joins TRBV25-1 and TRBJ2-1. The germline V gene has CDR1 MGHDK and CDR2 SYGVNS. The CDR3 totals 15 residues. CDR3 sequence reads: CASSEGQADSGEQFF.

The rearrangement joins TRBV3-1 to TRBJ1-1; TCRdb's D call of TRBD1 is untestable without DNA. This CDR3 spans 14 amino acids. Germline loops: CDR1 LGHDT, CDR2 YNNKEL (reference sequence). The CDR3 sequence: CASSGQLQGSEAFF.

The chain couples TRBV4-1 to TRBJ2-7; TCRdb designates TRBD1, a call that cannot be tested without DNA. The CDR3 consists of 16 residues. From germline, CDR1 is MGHRA and CDR2 YSYEKL. The CDR3 here is CANKTPEGSGSYEQYF.

V and J are TRBV4-2 and TRBJ2-1. Germline V gene sequence: CDR1 LGHNA, CDR2 YNFKEQ. The CDR3 has 14 amino acids. CDR3 region: CASSQDGSYDEQFF.

The rearrangement joins TRBV11-1 to TRBJ2-5; TCRdb picks TRBD1, but there is no DNA to check that call. Germline V CDR1 and CDR2: SGHAT, FQDESV (reference sequence). This CDR3 is built from 11 residues. The CDR3 reads CASSLGGAQYF.

CDR3 in amino acids: CALRGYDSYEQYF. The chain is built from TRBV7-9 and TRBJ2-7. This CDR3 region has 13 residues. Per germline, CDR1 SEHNR and CDR2 FQNEAQ (reference sequence).

The chain joins TRBV7-6 to TRBJ2-1; the TCRdb D gene call, TRBD2, has no DNA to confirm it. The germline gives CDR1 SGHVS, CDR2 FNYEAQ. CDR3 length equals 13 residues. The CDR3 spells CASSLRDFYEQFF.

This sequence joins TRBV12-5 and TRBJ2-7. CDR3 length equals 13 residues. Looked up from germline, CDR1 is LGHNT and CDR2 is FRNRAP. CDR3 region: CASGPDLSYEQYF.

V is TRBV3-1 and J is TRBJ2-7; TCRdb's D gene call, TRBD1, goes unchecked for lack of DNA. The CDR3 has 14 amino acids. From germline, CDR1 is LGHDT and CDR2 YNNKEL (reference sequence). CDR3 region: CASSPHPGGYEQYF.

The chain uses TRBV19 and TRBJ1-5. Germline V gives CDR1 LNHDA, CDR2 SQIVND (reference sequence). The CDR3 is 15 amino acids. The chain's CDR3 is CASSIAGDSNQPQHF.

The chain joins TRBV19 to TRBJ2-1; TCRdb's D gene call, TRBD1, goes unchecked for lack of DNA. The CDR3 consists of 16 residues. Germline V gene sequence: CDR1 LNHDA, CDR2 SQIVND (reference sequence). The CDR3 is CASSPSPGEIYNEQFF.

The CDR3 sequence: CASSQRLTGHQGETQYF. The chain has TRBV23-1 and TRBJ2-5; TCRdb selects TRBD1, and the lack of DNA leaves this call unchecked. TRBV23-1 is classed as an ORF, of uncertain function. CDR3 length: 17 amino acids.

The chain links TRBV5-6 to TRBJ1-5. The V gene's germline CDR1 is SGHDT and CDR2 YYEEEE. There are 14 residues in the CDR3. The CDR3 protein is CASSYGLIGQPQHF.

V is TRBV6-1 and J is TRBJ1-4; lacking DNA, the TRBD1 call made by TCRdb goes unchecked. Germline CDR1 MNHNS, CDR2 SASEGT. CDR3 length: 14 amino acids. The CDR3 reads CASSDGQEREKLFF.

V gene TRBV27 combines with J gene TRBJ1-6; the D gene TCRdb calls, TRBD1, cannot be checked with no DNA. This CDR3 has 16 residues. Germline CDR1 is MNHEY and CDR2 is SMNVEV (reference sequence). This chain's CDR3 is CASSLSSGGSNSPLHF.

The J gene is TRBJ1-5, the V gene TRBV27; the D gene TCRdb calls, TRBD1, cannot be checked with no DNA. Per germline, CDR1 MNHEY and CDR2 SMNVEV (reference sequence). This CDR3 has 16 residues. The CDR3 region is CASSLLAGRSNQPQHF.

The CDR3 loop is CASSPRGPNTGELFF. The rearrangement joins TRBV5-6 to TRBJ2-2. The CDR3 has 15 amino acids. Germline V gene data show CDR1 as SGHDT and CDR2 as YYEEEE. Complete variable domain (other parts from reference TRBV5-6 and TRBJ2-2): DAGVTQSPTHLIKTRGQQVTLRCSPKSGHDTVSWYQQALGQGPQFIFQYYEEEERQRGNFPDRFSGHQFPNYSSELNVNALLLGDSALYLCASSPRGPNTGELFFGEGSRLTVL.

The V and J genes are TRBV10-2 and TRBJ2-2; the TCRdb call, TRBD2, lacks DNA for checking. This CDR3 region has 15 residues. CDR1 and CDR2 (germline): WSHSY, SAAADI. CDR3 residues: CASSIQRGITGELFF.

V usage is TRBV4-1 and J usage is TRBJ2-7; the TCRdb D gene call, TRBD1, has no DNA to confirm it. Germline V gives CDR1 MGHRA, CDR2 YSYEKL. The length of the CDR3 is 13 residues. The chain's CDR3 is CASSPAGTGKQYF.

The rearrangement joins TRBV5-1 to TRBJ2-1; the TCRdb D gene call, TRBD1, has no DNA to confirm it. The CDR3 length is 12 residues. The germline V gene encodes CDR1 SGHRS and CDR2 YFSETQ. CDR3: CASSDRGYEQFF.